The 24 T cell receptor beta chains reported below all come from one sample, sequenced in a study of cytomegalovirus exposure and HLA in healthy donors. The data were produced by immunoSEQ multiplex PCR, yet TCRdb's version contains in-frame clones alone and is incomplete. This sample has roughly 120,000 clones; about 84% occur once, and the top ten carry nearly 5%. Sequenced input: PBMCs. Receptors were obtained from a young man in good health and CMV-seronegative.

The chain combines TRBV30 with TRBJ1-2, with 9 bases lining up with TRBD1. Per the germline V gene, CDR1 is GTSNPN and CDR2 is SVGIG (reference sequence). The CDR3 extends over 12 amino acids. J lost 10 bases, V lost 3 bases, and 6 bases had no gene match. The CDR3 bases are TGTGCCTGGAGCCGGACAGGGGAAGACTACACCTTC. Translation: CAWSRTGEDYTF.

This rearrangement joins TRBV5-1 to TRBJ1-6, with a possible D match to TRBD1 (6 bases). The CDR3 loop spans 16 amino acids. V was trimmed by 4 bases and J by 1 base, leaving 12 bases between them. Germline-derived CDR1 and CDR2 are SGHRS and YFSETQ. CDR3 protein: CASSVRDRSYNSPLHF. For the CDR3, the DNA is TGCGCCAGCAGCGTTCGTGACAGGTCCTATAATTCACCCCTCCACTTT.

This chain connects TRBV18 to TRBJ1-3; 8 bases are a match to TRBD1. The CDR3 extends over 15 amino acids. J was trimmed by 4 bases and V by 2 bases; bases with no gene match: 4. Germline V gene lookup returns CDR1 KGHSH and CDR2 LQKENI. The CDR3 region has the DNA TGTGCCAGCTCACCAAGACAGGGGAGCGGAAACACCATATATTTT. This codes for CASSPRQGSGNTIYF. The variable domain in full, completed from reference TRBV18 and TRBJ1-3, reads NAGVMQNPRHLVRRRGQEARLRCSPMKGHSHVYWYRQLPEEGLKFMVYLQKENIIDESGMPKERFSAEFPKEGPSILRIQQVVRGDSAAYFCASSPRQGSGNTIYFGEGSWLTVV.

V gene TRBV9 combines with J gene TRBJ2-3; 7 nucleotides agree with TRBD2. The CDR3 has 15 residues. The junction had 6 bases not matched to a gene; V was cut back by 5 bases and J by 0 bases. The germline V gene has CDR1 SGDLS and CDR2 YYNGEE. CDR3 region: CASRSSGSSTDTQYF. The CDR3 region has the DNA TGTGCCAGCAGGAGTAGCGGGTCCAGCACAGATACGCAGTATTTT.

The chain links TRBV5-1 to TRBJ2-1; the match to TRBD1 covers 11 bases. V was pared by 3 bases and J by 2 bases, with 4 bases of the junction left unmatched. From germline, CDR1 is SGHRS and CDR2 YFSETQ. CDR3 length: 16 amino acids. CDR3 sequence (DNA): TGCGCCAGCAGCTCCCCGGGACAGGGGGCCTACAATGAGCAGTTCTTC. Amino acids: CASSSPGQGAYNEQFF.

The rearrangement uses TRBV29-1 and TRBJ2-1, with D possibly matching TRBD2 (6 bases). This CDR3 is built from 13 residues. The germline CDR1 and CDR2 sequences are SQVTM and ANQGSEA. Trimming removed 4 bases at V and 4 bases at J, with 11 bases between. The CDR3 protein is CSVGGRQYNEQFF. The CDR3 DNA reads as TGCAGCGTTGGGGGGAGGCAATACAATGAGCAGTTCTTC.

Only a few counts were recorded for this clone. The V and J genes are TRBV10-2 and TRBJ1-5; D possibly corresponds to TRBD1 (5 bases). The CDR3 consists of 11 residues. The ends were cut back, 10 bases at V and 11 bases at J, with 15 bases in the middle. The germline gives CDR1 WSHSY, CDR2 SAAADI. CDR3 residues: CATTSGSTQHF. DNA of the CDR3: TGCGCCACCACTTCAGGGTCGACCCAGCATTTT.

This clone was detected only once. The chain is built from TRBV30 and TRBJ2-3; D is possibly TRBD2 (6 bases). V lost 1 base, J lost 6 bases, and 17 bases lay in between. Per germline, CDR1 GTSNPN and CDR2 SVGIG (reference sequence). The CDR3 runs 15 residues. The CDR3 nucleotides read TGTGCCTGGAGTGCCGGCGCGGGGCGCCCCGATACGCAGTATTTT. It codes for CAWSAGAGRPDTQYF.

The J gene is TRBJ1-1, the V gene TRBV5-1; unclear D gene. V was cut by 4 bases and J by 4 bases, with 11 bases left in between. CDR1 is SGHRS and CDR2 is YFSETQ in the germline V gene. The CDR3 runs to 13 residues. The CDR3 loop is CASSHPAGTEAFF. The CDR3 DNA sequence: TGCGCCAGCAGCCACCCCGCGGGCACTGAAGCTTTCTTT.

This chain uses TRBV10-3 with TRBJ2-7; 14 nucleotides align to TRBD2. With V trimmed by 5 bases and J by 5 bases, 2 bases remained unmatched. The CDR3 length is 14 residues. The germline CDR1 and CDR2 sequences are ENHRY and SYGVKD. The CDR3 loop is CAISKGLAGDEQYF. CDR3 DNA: TGTGCCATCAGTAAGGGACTAGCGGGAGACGAGCAGTACTTC.

The rearrangement joins TRBV9 to TRBJ1-2, with D possibly being TRBD1 (5 bases). V gave up 0 bases and J gave up 7 bases, with 10 bases separating them. This CDR3 contains 13 residues. Germline assignment: CDR1 SGDLS and CDR2 YYNGEE. The CDR3 reads CASSVVGGSGYTF. CDR3 DNA: TGTGCCAGCAGCGTAGTTGGGGGGAGTGGCTACACCTTC.

This clone showed up just once. The CDR3 spells CASSAGLLRPYNEQFF. In DNA, the CDR3 is TGTGCCAGCAGCGCGGGACTCCTCCGCCCTTACAATGAGCAGTTCTTC. The gene calls are TRBV11-2 and TRBJ2-1, with D possibly TRBD2 on 6 matching bases. The CDR3 covers 16 residues. Trimming shortened V by 5 bases and J by 4 bases, and 18 bases separated the two germline ends. From germline, CDR1 is SGHAT and CDR2 FQNNGV.

The chain links TRBV11-3 to TRBJ2-2; tentative D call: TRBD1 (6 bases). From germline, CDR1 is SGHNT and CDR2 YENEEA. The CDR3 runs to 15 residues. Trimming shortened V by 3 bases and J by 2 bases, and 10 bases separated the two germline ends. DNA for the CDR3: TGTGCCAGCAGCTTCAGGGGCCGAAACACCGGGGAGCTGTTTTTT. Translation: CASSFRGRNTGELFF.

V and J are TRBV2 and TRBJ2-3, with D perhaps matching TRBD1 (5 bases). Looked up from germline, CDR1 is SNHLY and CDR2 is FYNNEI. The CDR3 is 12 residues long. Trimming left V 8 bases short and J 4 bases short, with 10 bases between. CDR3 sequence: CASGSTADTQYF. DNA for the CDR3: TGTGCCAGCGGCTCGACAGCAGATACGCAGTATTTT.

The chain couples TRBV19 to TRBJ2-7; 8 bases agree with TRBD2. V trimming: 3 bases; J trimming: 3 bases; junction bases outside the gene matches: 4. This CDR3 is 14 amino acids long. Per the germline V gene, CDR1 is LNHDA and CDR2 is SQIVND (reference sequence). The CDR3 is CASSILAGVYEQYF. The CDR3 nucleotides are TGTGCCAGTAGTATCCTAGCGGGTGTCTACGAGCAGTACTTC.

J is TRBJ1-2 and V is TRBV27, with a possible D match to TRBD1 (5 bases). The germline CDR1 and CDR2 sequences are MNHEY and SMNVEV (reference sequence). This CDR3 contains 15 residues. V was shortened by 0 bases and J by 0 bases, with 8 bases between the two germline ends. CDR3 nucleotides: TGTGCCAGCAGTTTATCTTGGGGCTCTAACTATGGCTACACCTTC. Translated: CASSLSWGSNYGYTF.

The chain uses TRBV7-2 and TRBJ2-4; 7 bases are shared with TRBD2. V trimming: 1 base; J trimming: 0 bases; junction bases outside the gene matches: 3. Germline V CDR1 and CDR2: SGHTA, FQGNSA. The CDR3 covers 16 residues. The CDR3 protein is CASSLVGLPAKNIQYF. The CDR3 DNA sequence: TGTGCCAGCAGCTTAGTGGGACTACCAGCCAAAAACATTCAGTACTTC.

The chain uses TRBV29-1 and TRBJ2-7; possibly TRBD2 for D (6 bases). There are 13 residues in the CDR3. Per germline, CDR1 SQVTM and CDR2 ANQGSEA. V was shortened by 5 bases and J by 4 bases, with 15 bases between the two germline ends. The CDR3 here is CSVNSGRGYEQYF. The CDR3 nucleotides are TGCAGCGTTAACTCAGGGCGGGGTTACGAGCAGTACTTC.

This chain joins TRBV5-1 and TRBJ1-1; the D gene is possibly TRBD1 (5 bases). There are 14 residues in the CDR3. V gave up 4 bases and J gave up 1 base, with 11 bases separating them. Germline V CDR1 and CDR2: SGHRS, YFSETQ. CDR3 residues: CASSPSQGNTEAFF. In nucleotides, the CDR3 is TGCGCCAGCAGCCCCTCTCAGGGGAACACTGAAGCTTTCTTT.

The chain has TRBV6-1 and TRBJ1-1; the D is unclear. V was pared by 2 bases and J by 11 bases, with 12 bases between. The germline V gene has CDR1 MNHNS and CDR2 SASEGT. The CDR3 extends over 12 amino acids. The CDR3 spells CASSENREYAFF. The CDR3 bases are TGTGCCAGCAGTGAAAACCGGGAATATGCTTTCTTT.

This sequence joins TRBV5-6 and TRBJ1-2; TRBD1 might be the D (5 bases). The CDR3 runs 15 residues. Germline-derived CDR1 and CDR2 are SGHDT and YYEEEE. Deletions cut 4 bases from V and 0 bases from J, with 13 bases between. The CDR3 loop is CASSRRQTPNYGYTF. CDR3 nucleotide sequence: TGTGCCAGCAGCCGACGACAGACACCTAACTATGGCTACACCTTC.

The chain is built from TRBV7-8 and TRBJ2-7; 11 nucleotides line up with TRBD2. This CDR3 region has 16 residues. Losses at the gene ends were 5 bases for V and 1 base for J; bases not matched to a gene: 7. CDR1 SGHVS and CDR2 FQNEAQ come from the germline V gene. In nucleotides, the CDR3 is TGTGCCAGCAGCCCGAAACTAGCGGGGGCTTCCTACGAGCAGTACTTC. It translates to CASSPKLAGASYEQYF.

This sequence joins TRBV25-1 and TRBJ1-2; 7 bases agree with TRBD1. With 3 bases clipped from V and 5 bases from J, the junction kept 12 bases outside the gene matches. CDR1 MGHDK and CDR2 SYGVNS come from the germline V gene. The CDR3 sequence is 16 residues long. CDR3 in amino acids: CASSDLRTGQIYGYTF. The CDR3 coding sequence is TGTGCCAGCAGTGACCTTAGGACAGGCCAAATTTATGGCTACACCTTC.

The gene calls are TRBV6-1 and TRBJ2-7; 10 nucleotides line up with TRBD2. V dropped 10 bases and J dropped 4; count of bases not matched to a gene: 7. Germline values: CDR1 MNHNS, CDR2 SASEGT. CDR3 length equals 13 residues. CDR3 loop: CATQREGRYEQYF. CDR3 in DNA: TGTGCCACCCAGCGGGAGGGCAGATACGAGCAGTACTTC.